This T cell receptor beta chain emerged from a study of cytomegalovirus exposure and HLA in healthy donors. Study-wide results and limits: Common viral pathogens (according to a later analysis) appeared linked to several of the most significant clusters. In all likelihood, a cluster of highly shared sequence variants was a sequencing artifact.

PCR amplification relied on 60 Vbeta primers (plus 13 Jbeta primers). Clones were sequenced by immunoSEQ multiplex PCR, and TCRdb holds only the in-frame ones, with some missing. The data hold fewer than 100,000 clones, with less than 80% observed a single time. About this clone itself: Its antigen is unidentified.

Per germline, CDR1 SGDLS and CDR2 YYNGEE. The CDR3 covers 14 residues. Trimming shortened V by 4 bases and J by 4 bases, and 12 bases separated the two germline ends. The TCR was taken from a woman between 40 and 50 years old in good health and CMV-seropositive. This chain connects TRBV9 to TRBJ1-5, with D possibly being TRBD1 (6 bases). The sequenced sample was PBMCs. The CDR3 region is CASSPGQLNQPQHF. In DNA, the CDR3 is TGTGCCAGCAGCCCCGGACAGTTAAATCAGCCCCAGCATTTT.